The rows below give T cell receptor beta chains drawn from one sample of a study of cytomegalovirus exposure and HLA in healthy donors. Repertoires were generated with immunoSEQ multiplex PCR, while TCRdb's copy carries only in-frame clones and drops some. The sample carries more than 95,000 clones, roughly a tenth recorded once. Sequencing was carried out using PBMCs. These receptors were collected from a man aged 25 to 45 in good health and CMV-seronegative. Both conserved end residues are part of each CDR3. The D gene is left open where the match is weak. Clone size is not always given. Where it is, it says once, few, many or a class for expanded clones.

clone size: NA; D gene: TRBD1; J gene: TRBJ1-1; V gene: TRBV11-3; CDR3 DNA: TGTGCCAGCAGCTTAGAAGGACAGGGGCTTTGGGGCACTGAAGCTTTCTTT; CDR3 protein: CASSLEGQGLWGTEAFF
clone size: NA; D gene: NA; J gene: TRBJ2-1; V gene: TRBV6-1; CDR3 DNA: TGTGCCAGCAGCGGACAGGGGTCGGGAGGGAATGAGCAGTTCTTC; CDR3 protein: CASSGQGSGGNEQFF
clone size: NA; D gene: NA; J gene: TRBJ2-1; V gene: TRBV5-1; CDR3 DNA: TGCGCCAGCAGCTTGGTAGCGACCCTCTCCTACAATGAGCAGTTCTTC; CDR3 protein: CASSLVATLSYNEQFF
clone size: few; D gene: TRBD1; J gene: TRBJ2-7; V gene: TRBV5-1; CDR3 DNA: TGCGCCAGCAGCCGGGACAGCCCCTACGAGCAGTACTTC; CDR3 protein: CASSRDSPYEQYF
clone size: few; D gene: TRBD1; J gene: TRBJ1-2; V gene: TRBV27; CDR3 DNA: TGTGCCAGCAGCACAGGGGGCTATGGCTACACCTTC; CDR3 protein: CASSTGGYGYTF
clone size: few; D gene: NA; J gene: TRBJ2-5; V gene: TRBV5-1; CDR3 DNA: TGCGCCAGCAGCGGCGGGGTCCAAGAGACCCAGTACTTC; CDR3 protein: CASSGGVQETQYF
clone size: NA; D gene: NA; J gene: TRBJ2-7; V gene: TRBV5-8; CDR3 DNA: TGTGCCAGCAGTAGACAGGTCGTCGGCGAGCAGTACTTC; CDR3 protein: CASSRQVVGEQYF
clone size: NA; D gene: NA; J gene: TRBJ1-2; V gene: TRBV5-1; CDR3 DNA: TGCGCCAGCAGCGAACAGGGAGCTTCTTTCCTCGGGGGCTACACCTTC; CDR3 protein: CASSEQGASFLGGYTF
clone size: few; D gene: TRBD1; J gene: TRBJ2-7; V gene: TRBV25-1; CDR3 DNA: TGTGCCAGCAGTGACGCAGGACAGGGGGCCTACGAGCAGTACTTC; CDR3 protein: CASSDAGQGAYEQYF
clone size: NA; D gene: TRBD1; J gene: TRBJ1-5; V gene: TRBV6-5; CDR3 DNA: TGTGCCAGCAGTTACTCGTACAGGGGTGATCAGCCCCAGCATTTT; CDR3 protein: CASSYSYRGDQPQHF
clone size: NA; D gene: TRBD1; J gene: TRBJ1-1; V gene: TRBV19; CDR3 DNA: TGTGCCAGTAGTGCGACAGGGGGCACTGAAGCTCTCTTT; CDR3 protein: CASSATGGTEALF
clone size: once; D gene: NA; J gene: TRBJ1-1; V gene: TRBV6-5; CDR3 DNA: TGTGCCAGCACCGAAGAAGGGGACACTGAAGCTTTCTTT; CDR3 protein: CASTEEGDTEAFF
clone size: few; D gene: TRBD1; J gene: TRBJ2-3; V gene: TRBV6-1; CDR3 DNA: TGTGCCAGCAGTGTGGGGACAGGGGGTGGAGATACGCAGTATTTT; CDR3 protein: CASSVGTGGGDTQYF
clone size: few; D gene: NA; J gene: TRBJ2-6; V gene: TRBV4-3; CDR3 DNA: TGCGCCAGCAGCCAAGAAATGTCGGGGTACGGCTCTGGGGCCAACGTCCTGACTTTC; CDR3 protein: CASSQEMSGYGSGANVLTF
clone size: NA; D gene: NA; J gene: TRBJ2-2; V gene: TRBV5-4; CDR3 DNA: TGTGCCAGCAGCTTGGAACTAGCGAACACCGGGGAGCTGTTTTTT; CDR3 protein: CASSLELANTGELFF
clone size: NA; D gene: TRBD1; J gene: TRBJ2-1; V gene: TRBV19; CDR3 DNA: TGTGCCAGTAGTGCGGACAGGATCCTGGACAATGAGCAGTTCTTC; CDR3 protein: CASSADRILDNEQFF
clone size: few; D gene: NA; J gene: TRBJ1-5; V gene: TRBV19; CDR3 DNA: TGTGCCAGTAGTATCGCAGGGGCCGGGGGCAATCAGCCCCAGCATTTT; CDR3 protein: CASSIAGAGGNQPQHF
clone size: NA; D gene: TRBD1; J gene: TRBJ2-5; V gene: TRBV6-1; CDR3 DNA: TGTGCCAGCAGGGGGACAGGGCTAGGGGAGACCCAGTACTTC; CDR3 protein: CASRGTGLGETQYF
clone size: few; D gene: NA; J gene: TRBJ1-5; V gene: TRBV7-8; CDR3 DNA: TGTGCCAGCAGCTTAGCCAGGGTATTACCCCAATATAGCAATCAGCCCCAGCATTTT; CDR3 protein: CASSLARVLPQYSNQPQHF
clone size: NA; D gene: TRBD1; J gene: TRBJ2-3; V gene: TRBV6-4; CDR3 DNA: TGTGCCAGCAGTGACTCAGACAGGGCGGCAGATACGCAGTATTTT; CDR3 protein: CASSDSDRAADTQYF
clone size: NA; D gene: NA; J gene: TRBJ1-1; V gene: TRBV5-6; CDR3 DNA: TGTGCCAGCAGCTTGGACAGGGCCACTGAAGCTTTCTTT; CDR3 protein: CASSLDRATEAFF
clone size: NA; D gene: TRBD2; J gene: TRBJ2-3; V gene: TRBV5-4; CDR3 DNA: TGTGCCAGCAGCTTAGTAGTTCAGCGGGACACAGATACGCAGTATTTT; CDR3 protein: CASSLVVQRDTDTQYF
clone size: NA; D gene: NA; J gene: TRBJ2-7; V gene: TRBV5-8; CDR3 DNA: TGTGCCAGCAGCTTGGTGTACAGGTCTTACGAGCAGTACTTC; CDR3 protein: CASSLVYRSYEQYF
clone size: few; D gene: NA; J gene: TRBJ2-7; V gene: TRBV4-3; CDR3 DNA: TGCGCCAGCAGCCAAGATATGGCACAGCCCTACGAGCAGTACTTC; CDR3 protein: CASSQDMAQPYEQYF
clone size: NA; D gene: NA; J gene: TRBJ1-2; V gene: TRBV5-1; CDR3 DNA: TGCGCCAGCAGCCCAGCTGGGGAGCGCTACACCTTC; CDR3 protein: CASSPAGERYTF
clone size: NA; D gene: NA; J gene: TRBJ1-2; V gene: TRBV5-1; CDR3 DNA: TGCGCCAGCAGCTTGGAAGGGGGGGCTGCCTATGGCTACACCTTC; CDR3 protein: CASSLEGGAAYGYTF
clone size: NA; D gene: TRBD1; J gene: TRBJ1-1; V gene: TRBV29-1; CDR3 DNA: TGCAGAGTTGGACAGGGTGGCACTGAAGCTTTCTTT; CDR3 protein: CRVGQGGTEAFF
clone size: NA; D gene: TRBD1; J gene: TRBJ1-1; V gene: TRBV7-8; CDR3 DNA: TGTGCCAGCAGCATACAGGGGAGGAACACTGAAGCTTTCTTT; CDR3 protein: CASSIQGRNTEAFF
clone size: few; D gene: TRBD1; J gene: TRBJ2-1; V gene: TRBV7-3; CDR3 DNA: TGTGCCAGCAGCTACATACCGGGACAGGGAATAGGAGGGAGCCATGAGCAGTTCTTC; CDR3 protein: CASSYIPGQGIGGSHEQFF
clone size: NA; D gene: TRBD2; J gene: TRBJ2-5; V gene: TRBV5-1; CDR3 DNA: TGCGCCAGCAGCTCGGGGGGGTCGGCAGAGACCCAGTACTTC; CDR3 protein: CASSSGGSAETQYF
clone size: few; D gene: NA; J gene: TRBJ1-1; V gene: TRBV30; CDR3 DNA: TGTGCCTGGAGTCCGGGAGTTAACACTGAAGCTTTCTTT; CDR3 protein: CAWSPGVNTEAFF
clone size: few; D gene: TRBD1; J gene: TRBJ1-1; V gene: TRBV5-1; CDR3 DNA: TGCGCCAGCAGCACTCCTTATGCCGGACAGGGGTTTGAAGCTTTCTTT; CDR3 protein: CASSTPYAGQGFEAFF
clone size: NA; D gene: TRBD1; J gene: TRBJ1-1; V gene: TRBV11-2; CDR3 DNA: TGTGCCAGCAGCTCCAGTGGACAGGGAGGCACTGAAGCTTTCTTT; CDR3 protein: CASSSSGQGGTEAFF
clone size: few; D gene: TRBD1; J gene: TRBJ2-7; V gene: TRBV4-2; CDR3 DNA: TGTGCCAGCAGCCAACTACCGGGACAGAGCTCCTACGAGCAGTACTTC; CDR3 protein: CASSQLPGQSSYEQYF
clone size: few; D gene: NA; J gene: TRBJ1-6; V gene: TRBV19; CDR3 DNA: TGTGCCAGTAGTATAGTCGGGGTTCACGGCGGCCCCTATAATTCACCCCTCCACTTT; CDR3 protein: CASSIVGVHGGPYNSPLHF
clone size: NA; D gene: NA; J gene: TRBJ2-7; V gene: TRBV2; CDR3 DNA: TGTGCCAGCAGTGACACTCTCAACTCCTACGAGCAGTACTTC; CDR3 protein: CASSDTLNSYEQYF
clone size: NA; D gene: NA; J gene: TRBJ2-3; V gene: TRBV4-1; CDR3 DNA: TGCGCCAGCAGCCACGAAACGGTACGGAGCACAGATACGCAGTATTTT; CDR3 protein: CASSHETVRSTDTQYF
clone size: NA; D gene: NA; J gene: TRBJ2-1; V gene: TRBV5-4; CDR3 DNA: TGTGCCAGCAGCTTGGGAGGTGGAGAGCAGTTCTTC; CDR3 protein: CASSLGGGEQFF
clone size: NA; D gene: TRBD1; J gene: TRBJ1-1; V gene: TRBV28; CDR3 DNA: TGTGCCAGCAGGCCATGGGACAGCCAAACTGAAGCTTTCTTT; CDR3 protein: CASRPWDSQTEAFF
clone size: NA; D gene: TRBD1; J gene: TRBJ2-4; V gene: TRBV28; CDR3 DNA: TGTGCCAGCAGTTCCATCGGACAGGGGGCGTCTAAAAACATTCAGTACTTC; CDR3 protein: CASSSIGQGASKNIQYF
clone size: few; D gene: NA; J gene: TRBJ2-7; V gene: TRBV5-1; CDR3 DNA: TGCGCCAGCAGCTTGGATAGCGGCTCCTACGAGCAGTACTTC; CDR3 protein: CASSLDSGSYEQYF
clone size: few; D gene: NA; J gene: TRBJ2-2; V gene: TRBV6-5; CDR3 DNA: TGTGCCAGCCGGGATACCGGGGAGCTGTTTTTT; CDR3 protein: CASRDTGELFF
clone size: few; D gene: TRBD2; J gene: TRBJ2-7; V gene: TRBV25-1; CDR3 DNA: TGTGCCAGCAGTGAAGGCGGGGGCTCCTACGAGCAGTACTTC; CDR3 protein: CASSEGGGSYEQYF